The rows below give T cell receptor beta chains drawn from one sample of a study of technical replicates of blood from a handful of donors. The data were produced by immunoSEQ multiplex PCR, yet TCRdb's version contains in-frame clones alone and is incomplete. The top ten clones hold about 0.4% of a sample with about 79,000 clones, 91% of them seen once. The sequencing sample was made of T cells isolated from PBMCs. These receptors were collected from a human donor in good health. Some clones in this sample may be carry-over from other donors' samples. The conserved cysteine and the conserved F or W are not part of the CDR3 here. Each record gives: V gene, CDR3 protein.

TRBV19,ASSQQGGTEAF
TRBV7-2,ASSLTYGGWGGEKLF
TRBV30,AWSSLLAGVDEQY
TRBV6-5,ASSYGPETGELF
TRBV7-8,ASSSSGQGGINYGYT
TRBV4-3,ASSLQGISGNTIY
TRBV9,ASSSLDRSLEKLF
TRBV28,ASLRGKWVNTEAF
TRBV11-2,ASSLDVTGEGYGYT
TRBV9,ASGTGDFPSAEAF
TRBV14,ASSQDLATANTGELF
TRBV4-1,ASSQERGLELALSYEQY
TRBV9,ASSVVQGYNEQF
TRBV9,ASSIRSGGGKDTQY
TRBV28,ASKFQAFYEQY
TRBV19,ASRAGTSGSYGEQF
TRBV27,ASSQRVGGEQY
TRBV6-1,ASSGKQGNTEAF
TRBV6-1,ASSVQVEAF
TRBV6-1,ASSGETGSYEQY
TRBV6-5,ASSYSRDSYGYT
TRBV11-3,ASSFGLGLAGGTDTQY
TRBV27,ASSFQGVAGTYEQY
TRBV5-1,ASSWSDRGSGNTIY
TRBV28,ASRGPGNQPQH
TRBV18,ASSRQGAQY
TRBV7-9,ASSSGGGPYQSTDTQY
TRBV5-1,ASSLRLAYEQY
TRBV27,ASTLRLAGGADTQY
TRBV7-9,ASSFGGGTNTGELF
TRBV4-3,ASSDPGTGAYEQY
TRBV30,AWSVLQGAYNEQF
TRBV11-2,ASSPQTSSGYEQY
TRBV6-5,ASSYGRTEAF
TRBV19,ASSIMGRWTDTQY
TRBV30,AWHSGGLAGGSTGELF
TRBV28,ATKQGLSSYEQY
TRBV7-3,ASSFMRTGELF
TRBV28,ASSFAQDYWAAPSTGELF
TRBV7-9,ASSPDGNRDFSYNEQF
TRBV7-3,ASSLRGGARDTEAF
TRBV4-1,ASSQVPGSGFEAF
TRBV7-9,ASSQGHYGYT
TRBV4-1,ASSDRATTEAF
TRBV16,ASSQSGGRGFYEQY
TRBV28,ASSLPGQGNGYT
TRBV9,ASSAPLDTVTDTQY
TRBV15,ATSRDLSGTSTYNEQF
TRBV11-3,ASSLRNRGHEQY
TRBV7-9,ASSYLEYRDTNGYT
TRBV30,AWSLTSGPVAQY
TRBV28,ASSGDILETQY
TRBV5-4,ASSPGFSGSAGELF
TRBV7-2,ASSSRGNTDTQY